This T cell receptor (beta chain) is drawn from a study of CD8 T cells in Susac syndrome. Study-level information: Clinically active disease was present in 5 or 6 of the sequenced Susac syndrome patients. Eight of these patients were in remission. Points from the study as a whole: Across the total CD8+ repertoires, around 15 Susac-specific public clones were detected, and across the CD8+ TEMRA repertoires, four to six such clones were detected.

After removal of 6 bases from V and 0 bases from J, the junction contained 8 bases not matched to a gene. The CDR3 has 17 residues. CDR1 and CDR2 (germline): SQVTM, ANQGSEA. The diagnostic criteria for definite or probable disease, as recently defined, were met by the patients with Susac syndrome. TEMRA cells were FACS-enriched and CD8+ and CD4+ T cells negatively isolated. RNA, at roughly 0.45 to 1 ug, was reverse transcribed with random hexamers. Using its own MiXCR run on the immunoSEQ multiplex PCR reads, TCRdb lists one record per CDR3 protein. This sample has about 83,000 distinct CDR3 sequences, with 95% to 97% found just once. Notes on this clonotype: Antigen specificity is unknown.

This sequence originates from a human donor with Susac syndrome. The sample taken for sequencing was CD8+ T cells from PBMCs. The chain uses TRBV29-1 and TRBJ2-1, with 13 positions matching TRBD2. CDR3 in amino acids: CSVGGTSGTYSYNEQFF. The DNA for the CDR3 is TGCAGCGTCGGCGGGACTAGCGGGACGTACTCCTACAATGAGCAGTTCTTC.